The T cell receptor beta chain under discussion was sequenced for a study of blood T cell repertoires in COVID-19. Whole-study context: There were acute and convalescent COVID-19 samples, and they came from the United States, Italy and Spain. In each case, the material was cDNA or gDNA derived from T cells, B-cell-depleted T cells, or PBMCs.

The CDR3 has 17 amino acids. J lost 0 bases, V lost 1 base, and 3 bases had no gene match. Germline V CDR1 and CDR2: SGHVS, FQNEAQ. As processed by the authors: From reference gene primer amplification, estimates of nucleated cell counts were derived. The table came from immunoSEQ multiplex PCR; TCRdb's copy has only in-frame clones and leaves some out. V, J and clone size reflect that table, while D and trimming were determined from the DNA. The sample has around 210,000 clones, almost 90% seen once. The TCR sequence derives from a man aged 18 to 29 with active or convalescent COVID-19. V and J are TRBV7-8 and TRBJ1-3, with TRBD1 identical over 10 bases. What was sequenced was peripheral blood. The CDR3 loop reads CASSLEGQGNSGNTIYF. CDR3 DNA: TGTGCCAGCAGCTTAGAGGGACAGGGGAACTCTGGAAACACCATATATTTT.